This paragraph covers one TCR beta chain sequence. Its recognized antigen is unknown. No base quality values were provided; no much bigger clone lies one nucleotide off. The sample carries other DNA sequences with the same CDR3. TCRbeta CDR3 regions were amplified from genomic DNA using the immunoSEQ Assay, a bias-controlled multiplex PCR. The authors processed their data as follows. The number of nucleated cells in each sample was estimated by amplification of reference gene primers within the assay. Sequence reads were collapsed and filtered to measure the absolute abundance of every unique TCRbeta CDR3 rearrangement. Productive Simpson clonality was computed per sample as the square root of Simpson's diversity index over productive rearrangements. TCRdb took over this immuneACCESS table, retaining in-frame rearrangements with V and J assigned. Such tables are incomplete; in checked studies, under half of the missing clones stem from an unresolved V gene, and the remainder is unexplained. That table is the source of V, J and clone size, and D and trimming were worked out from the DNA. This sample holds around 55,000 clones; 90% were observed only once. The ten top clones hold 5.5% to 8% of the sample.

The data were taken from a study of blood T cell repertoires in COVID-19 (dated by TCRdb to the early 2020s). For the wider study: The collaborator samples originated in the United States, Italy and Spain and spanned the acute and convalescent phases of COVID-19. The material from the prospective study consisted of cDNA or gDNA derived from T cells, B-cell-depleted T cells, or PBMCs. Subjects who had been exposed to COVID-19, were actively infected with it, or had recovered from it provided the deeply sampled blood TCRbeta repertoires that made up the dataset. A freely available public database, intended as a resource for researchers studying the immune response to SARS-CoV-2, is where the repertoires were released. Samples came from the ongoing ImmuneRACE study (first 160 participants) plus 1,254 subjects from 6 global collaborators. A de-identified subject ID, COVID-19 status, age in years and sex were almost always included in the sample metadata. Where available, HLA class I and class II types were obtained from metadata supplied by the sample provider rather than from assay-based typing.

Whole blood was collected in K2EDTA tubes by collaborating institutions according to the institutions' own protocols. For TCRbeta analysis, collaborators shipped samples as frozen whole blood, isolated PBMCs, or DNA extracted from either of those sample types. General study outcomes and caveats: Clinical and demographic metadata were provided uncurated, with the amount varying by source and participant.

The specimen sequenced was peripheral blood. This sequence originates from a man in his forties or fifties with acute or convalescent COVID-19.

The DNA is TGTGCCAGCAGCGTAGACAGCGGGAGTTACAATGAGCAGTTCTTC. Its protein reads: CASSVDSGSYNEQFF. Here the chain combines TRBV9 and TRBJ2-1; TRBD2 aligns with 8 central bases. For CDR1 and CDR2, the germline V gene lists SGDLS and YYNGEE. Compared with germline, V lacks 0 bases and J lacks 4 bases; bases without a gene match: 3. From the cysteine up to the phenylalanine, the CDR3 has a length of 15 residues. Only CDR3 DNA remains: 45 bases, in frame from the first base.